In this sample, the clone carrying this T cell receptor (beta chain) turned up a few times. The antigen remains unidentified. Amplification yielded TCR beta CDR3 regions, with RNA transcripts as the source. An initial round of RT-PCR targeting the TCR CDR3 relied on the HTBI primer set. TCRdb reanalysed the multiplex PCR reads using MiXCR and keeps one entry per CDR3 protein. The repertoire holds fewer than 400,000 distinct CDR3 sequences, around 15% seen once, with 25% to 30% in the top ten. Germline lookup yields CDR1 SEHNR and CDR2 FQNEAQ (reference sequence). The CDR3 spans 15 residues. The ends lost 4 bases at V and 3 bases at J; junction bases unmatched: 3. Ophthalmopathy patients had moderate-to-severe active disease, CAS ≥3, NOSPECS ≥4, and disease duration under 3 months. The data were taken from a study of T cells in Graves' hyperthyroidism and ophthalmopathy. Across the study: Pretreatment peripheral blood was obtained at initial diagnosis. Whole-study results and caveats: Ophthalmopathy was distinguished from stable hyperthyroidism by 13 V-J signatures. In blood, most of the thyroid clonotypes expanded above 0.001 were also present.

The gene calls are TRBV7-9 and TRBJ2-1; the match to TRBD1 covers 10 bases. This receptor was taken from a man aged 50-60 years with Graves' ophthalmopathy. The sequenced sample was blood. The CDR3 nucleotides are TGTGCCAGCAGCTCCCGGGACAGGGGCTACAATGAGCAGTTCTTC. Encoded protein: CASSSRDRGYNEQFF.